This T cell receptor beta chain was identified during a study of blood T cell repertoires in COVID-19. Study context: The United States, Italy and Spain provided the acute and convalescent COVID-19 samples.

CDR1 is MNHEY and CDR2 is SVGEGT in the germline V gene. The CDR3 covers 16 residues. The ends were cut back, 5 bases at V and 3 bases at J, with 19 bases in the middle. How the authors handled the data: Amplified reference gene primers provided the basis for estimating nucleated cell counts. Assay used: immunoSEQ multiplex PCR; TCRdb lists only in-frame clones, some missing. Clone size and the V and J calls come from that table; the DNA yielded D and trimming. Seen here are about 81,000 clones, around 88% observed once, and the top ten hold approximately 5.1%. The sample consisted of peripheral blood. The TCR was taken from a woman older than 75 with acute or convalescent COVID-19. V and J are TRBV6-2 or TRBV6-3 and TRBJ2-5; tentatively, D is TRBD1 (6 bases). The DNA of the CDR3 is TGTGCCAGCAGTGCCTCCGGGACAAGGGTGAAAGAGACCCAGTACTTC. Translated, it gives CASSASGTRVKETQYF.